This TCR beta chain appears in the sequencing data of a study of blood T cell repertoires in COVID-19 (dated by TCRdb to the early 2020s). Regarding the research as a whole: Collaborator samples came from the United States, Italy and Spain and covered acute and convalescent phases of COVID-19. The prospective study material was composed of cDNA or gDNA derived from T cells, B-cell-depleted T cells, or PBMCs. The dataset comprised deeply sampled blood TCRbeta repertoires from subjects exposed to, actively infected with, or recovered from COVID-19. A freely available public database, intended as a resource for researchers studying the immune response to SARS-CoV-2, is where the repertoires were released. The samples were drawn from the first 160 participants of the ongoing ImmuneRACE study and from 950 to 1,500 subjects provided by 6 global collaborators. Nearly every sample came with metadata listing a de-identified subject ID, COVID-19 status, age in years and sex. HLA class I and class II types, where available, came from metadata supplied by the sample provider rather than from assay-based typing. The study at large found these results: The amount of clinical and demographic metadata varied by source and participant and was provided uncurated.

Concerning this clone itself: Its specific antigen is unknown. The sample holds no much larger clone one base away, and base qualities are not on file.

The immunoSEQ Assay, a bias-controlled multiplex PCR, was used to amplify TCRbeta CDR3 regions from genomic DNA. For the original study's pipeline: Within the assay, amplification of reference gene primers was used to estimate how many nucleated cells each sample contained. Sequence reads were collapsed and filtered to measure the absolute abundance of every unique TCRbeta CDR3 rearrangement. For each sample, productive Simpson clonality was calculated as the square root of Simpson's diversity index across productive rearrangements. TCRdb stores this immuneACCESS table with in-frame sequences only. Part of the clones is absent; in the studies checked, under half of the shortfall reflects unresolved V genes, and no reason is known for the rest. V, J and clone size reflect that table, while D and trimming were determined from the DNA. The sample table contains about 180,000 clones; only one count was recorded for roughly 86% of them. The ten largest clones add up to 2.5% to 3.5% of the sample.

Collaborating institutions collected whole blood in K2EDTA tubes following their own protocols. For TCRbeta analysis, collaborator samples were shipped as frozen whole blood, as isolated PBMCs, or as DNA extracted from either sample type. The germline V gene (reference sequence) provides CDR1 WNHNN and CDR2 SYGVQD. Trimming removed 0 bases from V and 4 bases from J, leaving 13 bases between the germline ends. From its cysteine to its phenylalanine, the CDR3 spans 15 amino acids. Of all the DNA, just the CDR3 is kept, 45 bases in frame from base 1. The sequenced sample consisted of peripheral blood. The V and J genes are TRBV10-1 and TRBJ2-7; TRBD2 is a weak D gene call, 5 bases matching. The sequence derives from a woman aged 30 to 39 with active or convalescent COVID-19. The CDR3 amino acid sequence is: CASSESREKGYEQYF. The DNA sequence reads TGCGCCAGCAGTGAGTCTAGGGAGAAGGGATACGAGCAGTACTTC.